These 31 T cell receptor beta chains came from one sample sequenced in a study of CD8+ T cells in alopecia areata. After isolation, RNA underwent reverse transcription to generate cDNA as the sequencing template. Sequenced by immunoSEQ multiplex PCR; TCRdb stores in-frame clones only, minus some. The data contain about 110,000 clones, 45% to 70% of them singletons. Sequencing was carried out using CD8+ T cells sorted from blood. The receptors come from a human donor in good health.

J is TRBJ2-5 and V is TRBV30; TRBD1 might be the D (6 bases). The CDR3 spans 12 residues. Trimming left V 5 bases short and J 4 bases short, with 11 bases between. The germline V gene has CDR1 GTSNPN and CDR2 SVGIG (reference sequence). CDR3 coding DNA: TGTGCCTGGGGGGGCGCATCAGAGACCCAGTACTTC. Its translation: CAWGGASETQYF.

This sequence joins TRBV29-1 and TRBJ2-5; no clear D. V lost 5 bases to trimming and J lost 4 bases, with 11 bases between them. The CDR3 runs to 12 residues. The germline V gene has CDR1 SQVTM and CDR2 ANQGSEA. The CDR3 is CSVHDYGETQYF. The CDR3 coding sequence is TGCAGCGTTCACGATTACGGAGAGACCCAGTACTTC.

The chain recombines TRBV27 with TRBJ1-2, with D possibly matching TRBD1 (6 bases). This CDR3 spans 14 amino acids. Per germline, CDR1 MNHEY and CDR2 SMNVEV (reference sequence). V gave up 6 bases and J gave up 0 bases, with 11 bases separating them. The CDR3 region is CASREGGPNYGYTF. CDR3 in DNA: TGTGCCAGCAGGGAGGGGGGACCTAACTATGGCTACACCTTC.

V and J are TRBV5-6 and TRBJ2-1; D call uncertain. Per germline, CDR1 SGHDT and CDR2 YYEEEE. The CDR3 is 12 amino acids. V was cut by 2 bases and J by 10 bases, with 10 bases left in between. CDR3 region: CASSFGASEQFF. The CDR3 DNA reads TGTGCCAGCAGCTTCGGAGCATCGGAGCAGTTCTTC.

The V gene is TRBV6-1, the J gene TRBJ2-3; TRBD2 matches 9 bases. CDR3 length equals 14 residues. Losses at the gene ends were 3 bases for V and 7 bases for J; bases not matched to a gene: 5. CDR1 is MNHNS and CDR2 is SASEGT in the germline V gene. CDR3 nucleotides: TGTGCCAGCAGTGAGGCGGGGGGGCCATATACGCAGTATTTT. Its translation is CASSEAGGPYTQYF.

The chain recombines TRBV11-1 with TRBJ2-1; a possible D gene is TRBD2 (6 bases). CDR1 is SGHAT, CDR2 FQDESV, per germline (reference sequence). V lost 3 bases and J lost 3, with 15 bases in between. CDR3 size: 16 residues. The CDR3 DNA follows: TGTGCCAGCAGCTTCCGTTTAAAGGGAGGCTACAATGAGCAGTTCTTC. Protein sequence: CASSFRLKGGYNEQFF.

This clone was observed a few times. V is TRBV7-2 and J is TRBJ2-7; D is ambiguous. The V end lost 4 bases, the J end lost 5 bases, and 15 bases lay between the germline ends. Germline V CDR1 and CDR2: SGHTA, FQGNSA. There are 14 residues in the CDR3. The CDR3 DNA follows: TGTGCCAGCAGCTCCACCGGACCCTCGAACGAGCAGTACTTC. Translating gives CASSSTGPSNEQYF.

CDR3 in amino acids: CASSLGQLNSPLHF. As DNA, the CDR3 is TGCGCCAGCAGCTTGGGACAGCTAAATTCACCCCTCCACTTT. This sequence joins TRBV5-1 and TRBJ1-6; D might be TRBD1 (5 bases). The V end was cut by 0 bases, the J end by 7 bases, with 8 bases between. Germline V gives CDR1 SGHRS, CDR2 YFSETQ. CDR3 length equals 14 residues.

V gene TRBV7-9 combines with J gene TRBJ2-7, with D possibly matching TRBD1 (5 bases). V shed 1 base and J shed 1 base, with 11 bases lying between them. The CDR3 spans 15 residues. CDR1 is SEHNR and CDR2 is FQNEAQ in the germline V gene (reference sequence). CDR3 coding DNA: TGTGCCAGCAGCTTAGTAGATCAGGGTTCCTACGAGCAGTACTTC. Translation: CASSLVDQGSYEQYF.

By frequency in the sample, this clone is large. The V and J genes are TRBV11-2 and TRBJ2-7; D call uncertain. Trimming stripped 0 bases from V and 3 bases from J, with 12 bases between. The CDR3 runs 15 residues. Germline V gives CDR1 SGHAT, CDR2 FQNNGV. Here the CDR3 DNA reads TGTGCCAGCAGCTTAGACGGTTTGGTCGGCTACGAGCAGTACTTC. This sequence encodes CASSLDGLVGYEQYF.

CDR3 residues: CASLGQGGTEAFF. CDR3 nucleotide sequence: TGTGCCAGCCTCGGACAGGGGGGGACTGAAGCTTTCTTT. This chain uses TRBV25-1 with TRBJ1-1; TRBD1 matches at 10 bases. The V gene's germline CDR1 is MGHDK and CDR2 SYGVNS. The CDR3 consists of 13 residues. Losses at the gene ends were 8 bases for V and 5 bases for J; bases not matched to a gene: 5.

The chain combines TRBV27 with TRBJ2-5, with a possible D match to TRBD2 (6 bases). V shed 5 bases and J shed 3 bases, with 19 bases lying between them. The V gene's germline CDR1 is MNHEY and CDR2 SMNVEV (reference sequence). There are 16 residues in the CDR3. CDR3 protein: CASSPLGLRLEETQYF. DNA of the CDR3: TGTGCCAGCAGTCCCCTGGGACTCCGGCTGGAAGAGACCCAGTACTTC.

The sample holds many counts of this clone. This sequence joins TRBV6-6 and TRBJ1-1; D uncertain. V was shortened by 2 bases and J by 1 base, with 11 bases between the two germline ends. Germline loops: CDR1 MNHNY, CDR2 SVGAGI (reference sequence). The CDR3 runs 15 residues. CDR3 DNA: TGTGCCAGCAGTTACAACGTCGAGGCGAACACTGAAGCTTTCTTT. Translating gives CASSYNVEANTEAFF.

This clone has a handful of counts. This chain links TRBV23-1 with TRBJ2-1; 12 bases line up with TRBD2. TRBV23-1 counts as an open reading frame of uncertain function. V dropped 7 bases and J dropped 7; count of bases not matched to a gene: 5. The CDR3 covers 14 residues. The DNA of the CDR3 is TGCGCCAGCACCGGACTAGCGGGGCGGAATGAGCAGTTCTTC. Residues: CASTGLAGRNEQFF.

V usage is TRBV7-8 and J usage is TRBJ1-6; 8 nucleotides match TRBD1. CDR1 SGHVS and CDR2 FQNEAQ come from the germline V gene. The CDR3 covers 16 residues. V shed 5 bases and J 7 bases; nucleotides not matched to a gene: 10. The CDR3 region has the DNA TGTGCCAGCAGCCAAAGGACAGGGTCGGCGAATTCACCCCTCCACTTT. It translates to CASSQRTGSANSPLHF.

This clone appeared a few times. The chain links TRBV11-2 to TRBJ2-5; 9 bases align to TRBD1. The CDR3 runs 17 residues. Germline loops: CDR1 SGHAT, CDR2 FQNNGV. The V gene end was trimmed by 5 bases and the J gene end by 4 bases; junction bases not matched to a gene: 14. The CDR3 DNA reads as TGTGCCAGCAGCCAAGATGGTATGGGACAGGGTGGAGAGACCCAGTACTTC. Protein product: CASSQDGMGQGGETQYF.

Only a few counts were recorded for this clone. The genes are TRBV7-9 and TRBJ2-5, with a weak D call TRBD2 (5 bases). Looked up from germline, CDR1 is SEHNR and CDR2 is FQNEAQ (reference sequence). This CDR3 region has 14 residues. V lost 7 bases to trimming and J lost 0 bases, with 12 bases between them. CDR3 residues: CASTLAGDQETQYF. DNA of the CDR3: TGTGCCAGCACCCTAGCCGGAGACCAAGAGACCCAGTACTTC.

The chain couples TRBV30 to TRBJ2-2; tentative D call: TRBD1 (6 bases). CDR3 length: 15 amino acids. CDR1 and CDR2 from the germline V gene are GTSNPN and SVGIG (reference sequence). The V end lost 0 bases, the J end lost 4 bases, and 12 bases lay between the germline ends. The CDR3, as DNA: TGTGCCTGGAGTGTGGACAGCCTATTCACCGGGGAGCTGTTTTTT. It yields the protein CAWSVDSLFTGELFF.

The V gene is TRBV29-1, the J gene TRBJ1-1; 10 nucleotides line up with TRBD1. Germline loops: CDR1 SQVTM, CDR2 ANQGSEA. The CDR3 has 14 amino acids. The junction had 8 bases not matched to a gene; V was cut back by 6 bases and J by 4 bases. CDR3 region: CSVGGTGAGTEAFF. DNA of the CDR3: TGCAGCGTCGGTGGGACAGGGGCTGGCACTGAAGCTTTCTTT.

This chain connects TRBV23-1 to TRBJ2-5; 8 bases line up with TRBD1. TRBV23-1 is noted as an ORF with a role that remains uncertain. The CDR3 consists of 17 residues. V lost 4 bases to trimming and J lost 4 bases; unmatched junction nucleotides: 14. The CDR3 here is CASSLNLQGGPLETQYF. DNA for the CDR3: TGCGCCAGCAGTCTCAACTTACAGGGGGGTCCCTTAGAGACCCAGTACTTC.

The chain links TRBV28 to TRBJ2-6; D is perhaps TRBD1 (6 bases). V was shortened by 4 bases and J by 0 bases, with 19 bases between the two germline ends. CDR3 length: 19 amino acids. The germline V gene encodes CDR1 MDHEN and CDR2 SYDVKM. CDR3 in amino acids: CASSSLWAGAYSGANVLTF. The CDR3, as DNA: TGTGCCAGCAGTTCACTCTGGGCAGGGGCCTACTCTGGGGCCAACGTCCTGACTTTC.

This clone came up a few times. V and J are TRBV7-9 and TRBJ1-5; perhaps TRBD1 as D (6 bases). This CDR3 has 14 residues. Trimming removed 5 bases at V and 1 base at J, with 9 bases between. Germline lookup yields CDR1 SEHNR and CDR2 FQNEAQ (reference sequence). CDR3 sequence (DNA): TGTGCCAGCAGCAAAGGACAGAGCAATCAGCCCCAGCATTTT. Translation: CASSKGQSNQPQHF.

Only a few counts were recorded for this clone. The V and J genes are TRBV27 and TRBJ2-1; TRBD1 aligns across 9 bases. Per germline, CDR1 MNHEY and CDR2 SMNVEV (reference sequence). This CDR3 has 18 amino acids. With 2 bases clipped from V and 10 bases from J, the junction kept 18 bases outside the gene matches. CDR3 in DNA: TGTGCCAGCAGTTTACGTTGGGGGTCTGGGACAGGGAGAAAGGAGCAGTTCTTC. Its protein product is CASSLRWGSGTGRKEQFF.

This clone was recorded a few times. The gene calls are TRBV9 and TRBJ1-6; D unclear. The ends were cut back, 4 bases at V and 6 bases at J, with 8 bases in the middle. From germline, CDR1 is SGDLS and CDR2 YYNGEE. The CDR3 has 13 amino acids. The CDR3 bases are TGTGCCAGCAGCCCGGAGATTAATTCACCCCTCCACTTT. Translating gives CASSPEINSPLHF.

Points on this clone: Additional DNA sequences in this sample encode the identical CDR3. This rearrangement joins TRBV5-1 to TRBJ2-1; no definite D call. This CDR3 contains 13 residues. With 0 bases removed from V and 4 bases from J, the gap between germline ends came to 5 bases. The germline gives CDR1 SGHRS, CDR2 YFSETQ. The CDR3 coding sequence is TGCGCCAGCAGCTTGGGGGGTTACAATGAGCAGTTCTTC. Its protein product is CASSLGGYNEQFF.

This chain joins TRBV7-9 and TRBJ1-2, with D possibly matching TRBD1 (6 bases). CDR3 length equals 14 residues. In germline, CDR1 is SEHNR, CDR2 FQNEAQ (reference sequence). V dropped 5 bases and J dropped 6 bases, with 16 bases sitting between them. The DNA for the CDR3 is TGTGCCAGCAGCCTCCCCTTTGCAGGGGATGGCTACACCTTC. This translates into CASSLPFAGDGYTF.

The chain employs TRBV11-2 and TRBJ2-7, with 8 bases identical to TRBD2. CDR1 is SGHAT and CDR2 is FQNNGV in the germline V gene. J was trimmed by 3 bases and V by 8 bases; bases with no gene match: 6. The CDR3 extends over 13 amino acids. CDR3 sequence (DNA): TGTGCCAGCCGTCTAGCGGGCGACTACGAGCAGTACTTC. Its protein is CASRLAGDYEQYF.

This clone appeared a few times. The chain combines TRBV19 with TRBJ1-5, with a possible D match to TRBD1 (6 bases). Looked up from germline, CDR1 is LNHDA and CDR2 is SQIVND (reference sequence). Trimming pared 6 bases from V and 1 base from J, leaving 10 bases between. The CDR3 contains 14 residues. The CDR3 DNA reads as TGTGCCAGTAGCCCTGGGACAAGCAATCAGCCCCAGCATTTT. Amino acids: CASSPGTSNQPQHF.

The gene calls are TRBV9 and TRBJ2-2; the match to TRBD2 covers 13 bases. The V gene's germline CDR1 is SGDLS and CDR2 YYNGEE. V lost 4 bases and J lost 6; bases outside the gene matches: 12. This CDR3 contains 18 residues. CDR3 nucleotide sequence: TGTGCCAGCAGCCCCCGGACTAGCGGGGGCACGAGGGCCGGGGAGCTGTTTTTT. Translated: CASSPRTSGGTRAGELFF.

The sample holds a few counts of this clone. The chain is built from TRBV13 and TRBJ2-7; D is possibly TRBD1 (6 bases). CDR1 is PRHDT and CDR2 is FYEKMQ in the germline V gene (reference sequence). V was clipped by 5 bases and J by 3 bases, with 17 bases between them. This CDR3 is 15 amino acids long. The CDR3 protein is CASSLDRPGYYEQYF. The CDR3 DNA reads as TGTGCCAGCAGCCTTGACAGGCCGGGTTACTACGAGCAGTACTTC.

The V and J genes are TRBV13 and TRBJ2-7, with 12 nucleotides matching TRBD2. Trimming cost V 3 bases and J 2 bases; bases outside gene matches: 5. The CDR3 is made up of 16 amino acids. Germline V gene sequence: CDR1 PRHDT, CDR2 FYEKMQ (reference sequence). The CDR3 DNA follows: TGTGCCAGCAGCTTTCGACTAGCGGGGGCCGCCTACGAGCAGTACTTC. Its translation: CASSFRLAGAAYEQYF.